This entry features one TCR beta chain sequence. The antigen this receptor binds is unknown. The sample holds no much larger clone one base away, and base qualities are not on file. This entry is derived from a study of sequential checkpoint blockade in melanoma (dated by TCRdb to between 2018 and 2021). General notes on the study: Patients were assigned by 1:1 randomization to either first-line nivolumab followed by ipilimumab (arm A) or ipilimumab followed by nivolumab (arm B). Maintenance nivolumab came after both trial sequences. DNA from 75 to 95 pretreatment melanoma tumor samples underwent TCRbeta immunosequencing. For approximately 22 patients, matched tumor biopsies were taken both before treatment and at week 13, after single-agent nivolumab (arm A) or ipilimumab (arm B). Roughly three quarters of the matched pre- and post-treatment tumor biopsy pairs came from the same lesion.

The immunoSEQ Assay was used to immunosequence TCRbeta CDR3 regions from genomic DNA. Prior to high-throughput sequencing, genomic DNA was amplified by bias-controlled multiplex PCR. The original methods were these. To quantify the absolute abundance of each unique TCRbeta CDR3 region, the sequences were collapsed and filtered. Clonality, defined as 1 minus Pielou's evenness, was calculated using only productive rearrangements. Tumor T-cell fraction was calculated by normalizing TCRbeta template counts to the amount of usable DNA, which was estimated from several housekeeping genes. A previously published method was used to identify clones with significantly greater frequencies in on-treatment samples than in baseline samples. Here the immuneACCESS table is served through TCRdb, limited to in-frame sequences with V and J called. Missing clones are a known gap in these copies; in checked studies unresolved V genes cover under half, and the rest lacks a known reason. The V and J calls and clone size come from that table; D and trimming were worked out from the DNA. The table for this sample lists 5,000 or so clones; approximately 25% of them were counted only once. Clones ranked in the top ten supply under 40% of the sample.

Overall study outcomes, separate from this receptor: Among patients in arm A, the nivolumab-first arm, pretreatment tumor TIL clonality was associated with response (P = .04). Small sample sizes and reduced statistical power limited the analyses of tumor T-cell fraction within each arm. Larger, independent patient cohorts are needed to validate the response-prediction model that combines TCR metrics and mutation burden. PD-L1 staining and CD8+ T-cell counts correlated with tumor T-cell fraction and clonality, whereas mutational load did not. Patients with increases in tumor T-cell fraction and clonality by week 13 were approximately 30 times more likely to achieve clinical benefit.

The CDR3 holds 15 amino acids from the cysteine to the phenylalanine. The entry retains the CDR3 DNA only, 45 bases that are in frame from base 1. As encoded in the germline V gene, CDR1 is SGHRS while CDR2 is YFSETQ. Trimmed from V: 5 bases; trimmed from J: 1 base; junction bases lacking a gene match: 5. This specimen's treatment or condition label, interpreted: randomized to nivolumab then ipilimumab (arm A) or the reverse (arm B). Prior DNA-damaging chemotherapy had not been received by any trial patient. The samples were obtained from melanoma patients enrolled in CheckMate 064, an open-label, randomized phase II trial testing sequential checkpoint blockade. Tumor TCR sequencing used genomic DNA from formalin-fixed paraffin-embedded (FFPE) tissue samples.

The starting material was tumor tissue (inferred from file names), obtained from a patient given nivolumab and ipilimumab in sequence. The source of this sequence is a human donor with melanoma. The V and J genes are TRBV5-1 and TRBJ2-1; 8 middle bases align to TRBD1. The DNA is TGCGCCAGCAGAACGGACAGGGAATCCTACAATGAGCAGTTCTTC. Its protein reads: CASRTDRESYNEQFF.